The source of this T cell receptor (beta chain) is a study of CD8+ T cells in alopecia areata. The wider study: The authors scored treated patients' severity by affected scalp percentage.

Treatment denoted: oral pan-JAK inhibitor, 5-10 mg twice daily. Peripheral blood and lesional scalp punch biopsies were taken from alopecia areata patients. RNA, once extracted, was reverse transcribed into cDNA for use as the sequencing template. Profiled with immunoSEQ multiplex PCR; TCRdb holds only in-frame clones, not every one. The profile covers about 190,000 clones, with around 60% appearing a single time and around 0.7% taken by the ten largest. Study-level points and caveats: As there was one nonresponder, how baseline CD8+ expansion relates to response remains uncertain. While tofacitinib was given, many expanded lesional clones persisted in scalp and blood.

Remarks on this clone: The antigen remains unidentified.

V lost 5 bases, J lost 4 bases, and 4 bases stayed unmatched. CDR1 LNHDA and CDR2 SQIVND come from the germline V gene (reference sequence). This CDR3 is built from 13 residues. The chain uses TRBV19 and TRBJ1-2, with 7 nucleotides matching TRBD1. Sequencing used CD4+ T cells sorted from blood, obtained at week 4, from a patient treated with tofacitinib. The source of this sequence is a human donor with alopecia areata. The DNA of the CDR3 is TGTGCCAGTAGTGTCGGGACAGTCTATGGCTACACCTTC. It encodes CASSVGTVYGYTF.